The 10 T cell receptor beta chains reported below all come from one sample, sequenced in a study of tumour-infiltrating T cells in Burkitt lymphoma. Clones were sequenced by immunoSEQ multiplex PCR, and TCRdb holds only the in-frame ones, with some missing. The sample carries 140 or so clones, about 96% recorded once. Sequencing was performed on tumor tissue. The source of these receptors is a human donor with Burkitt lymphoma.

V usage is TRBV7-9 and J usage is TRBJ2-5; 7 nucleotides align to TRBD1. Germline lookup yields CDR1 SEHNR and CDR2 FQNEAQ (reference sequence). J lost 5 bases, V lost 8 bases, and 11 bases had no gene match. CDR3 length equals 14 residues. CDR3 nucleotide sequence: TGTGCCAGCCTGAACCGGGACAGAGGGGAGACCCAGTACTTC. The encoded protein is CASLNRDRGETQYF. Full variable domain (outside the CDR3, taken from reference TRBV7-9 and TRBJ2-5): DTGVSQNPRHKITKRGQNVTFRCDPISEHNRLYWYRQTLGQGPEFLTYFQNEAQLEKSRLLSDRFSAERPKGSFSTLEIQRTEQGDSAMYLCASLNRDRGETQYFGPGTRLLVL.

The J gene is TRBJ1-6, the V gene TRBV7-6; 12 positions match TRBD1. The V gene end was trimmed by 5 bases and the J gene end by 10 bases; junction bases not matched to a gene: 9. In germline, CDR1 is SGHVS, CDR2 FNYEAQ. The CDR3 runs to 16 residues. The CDR3 DNA sequence: TGTGCCAGCAGCCCCTCCCCGGGACAGGGGGCCTCACCCCTCCACTTT. Residues: CASSPSPGQGASPLHF.

The chain has TRBV2 and TRBJ1-4; 12 positions match TRBD1. Germline trimming cut 7 bases from V and 8 bases from J; bases unmatched to any gene: 8. CDR1 SNHLY and CDR2 FYNNEI come from the germline V gene. This CDR3 region has 15 residues. The CDR3 spells CASTTGQGAREKLFF. The CDR3 coding sequence is TGTGCCAGCACCACGGGACAGGGGGCTAGGGAAAAACTGTTTTTT. The full variable domain, in which reference TRBV2 and TRBJ1-4 provide the parts outside the CDR3, is EPEVTQTPSHQVTQMGQEVILRCVPISNHLYFYWYRQILGQKVEFLVSFYNNEISEKSEIFDDQFSVERPDGSNFTLKIRSTKLEDSAMYFCASTTGQGAREKLFFGSGTQLSVL.

This sequence joins TRBV13 and TRBJ1-5, with a possible D match to TRBD1 (5 bases). Germline CDR1 and CDR2: PRHDT and FYEKMQ (reference sequence). This CDR3 has 17 residues. V was cut by 0 bases and J by 0 bases, with 12 bases left in between. The CDR3, as DNA: TGTGCCAGCAGCTTAGGCCGGGGGGGATATAGCAATCAGCCCCAGCATTTT. Amino acids: CASSLGRGGYSNQPQHF.

The chain combines TRBV19 with TRBJ2-2; D unclear. The germline V gene has CDR1 LNHDA and CDR2 SQIVND (reference sequence). This CDR3 has 13 amino acids. Trimming shortened V by 5 bases and J by 1 base, and 5 bases separated the two germline ends. The CDR3 region is CASSLRNTGELFF. CDR3 bases: TGTGCCAGTAGTCTAAGGAACACCGGGGAGCTGTTTTTT.

V gene TRBV6-6 combines with J gene TRBJ2-2; no firm D call. The V and J ends lost 6 bases and 3 bases respectively, with 8 bases between them. In germline, CDR1 is MNHNY, CDR2 SVGAGI (reference sequence). The CDR3 length is 13 residues. The chain's CDR3 is CASRPQDTGELFF. The CDR3 bases are TGTGCCAGCAGGCCCCAAGACACCGGGGAGCTGTTTTTT.

This chain connects TRBV19 to TRBJ1-2; 8 bases are shared with TRBD1. V trimming: 2 bases; J trimming: 4 bases; junction bases outside the gene matches: 6. Germline lookup yields CDR1 LNHDA and CDR2 SQIVND (reference sequence). The CDR3 sequence is 15 residues long. The CDR3 DNA follows: TGTGCCAGTAGTATACAGGGGGCAGGAGCCTATGGCTACACCTTC. Its translation is CASSIQGAGAYGYTF.

CDR3 in amino acids: CAISEQGGANYGYTF. The CDR3 bases are TGTGCCATCAGTGAGCAAGGAGGGGCAAACTATGGCTACACCTTC. The rearrangement joins TRBV10-3 to TRBJ1-2; maybe TRBD1 (5 bases). The germline V gene has CDR1 ENHRY and CDR2 SYGVKD. Trimming took off 2 bases at V and 2 bases at J, with 12 bases between the two ends. The CDR3 length is 15 residues.

J is TRBJ1-2 and V is TRBV18; 8 bases line up with TRBD1. The CDR3 runs 15 residues. The V gene's germline CDR1 is KGHSH and CDR2 LQKENI. J gave up 4 bases and V 3 bases, and 7 bases lay outside the gene matches. The CDR3 here is CASSPAWDRSYGYTF. The CDR3 coding sequence is TGTGCCAGCTCACCCGCTTGGGACAGGAGCTATGGCTACACCTTC.

V and J are TRBV5-1 and TRBJ1-1, with TRBD1 identical over 8 bases. The CDR3 consists of 15 residues. The junction had 5 bases not matched to a gene; V was cut back by 4 bases and J by 0 bases. The germline gives CDR1 SGHRS, CDR2 YFSETQ. CDR3 sequence: CASSPDRGLNTEAFF. In DNA, the CDR3 is TGCGCCAGCAGCCCTGACAGGGGTTTGAACACTGAAGCTTTCTTT.